The subject of this entry is one TCR beta chain. What it recognizes is unknown. The data originate from a study of cytotoxic CD8 clonotypes in ibrutinib-treated CLL. Overall study: Median treatment time before response sampling was 12 months, range 6 to 36. When averaged across all of the samples, the counts came to roughly 250,000 productive templates and about 95,000 productive rearrangements. Study-level results: Private clonotypes, not public ones, expanded at ibrutinib response.

As input for TCR beta libraries, approximately 1.9 micrograms of genomic DNA came from cryopreserved PBMCs. The table came from immunoSEQ multiplex PCR; TCRdb's copy has only in-frame clones and leaves some out. The top ten hold around 13% of the sample, which has approximately 50,000 clones, 69% seen once. V lost 6 bases and J lost 4; bases outside the gene matches: 12. The length of the CDR3 is 17 residues. Germline CDR1 reads SGHAT; CDR2 reads FQDESV (reference sequence). The V and J genes are TRBV11-1 and TRBJ1-1, with 12 nucleotides matching TRBD1. The receptor comes from a human donor with chronic lymphocytic leukemia. Material: PBMCs, obtained after 12 months of ibrutinib treatment. Written as DNA, the CDR3 is TGTGCCAGCAGTCTAATGGGACAGGGGGCAACAGGCACTGAAGCTTTCTTT. The encoded protein is CASSLMGQGATGTEAFF.